This entry describes one T cell receptor beta chain. This clone was detected a few times. Its specific antigen is unknown. No quality values exist for individual bases; no much larger clone is one base distant. The protocol used for the library was the immunoSEQ multiplex PCR assay. For the original study's pipeline: A statistical classification framework was built to diagnose cytomegalovirus status from the catalog of TCR beta chain sequences. TCRdb took this table from immuneACCESS and kept in-frame rearrangements with V and J called. Such tables lack part of the clones; where checked against another copy, unresolved V genes explain under half of the gap, and the rest is unexplained. The V and J calls and clone size are taken from that table; D and trimming were inferred from the DNA. The sample table shows 200,000 or so clones, and around 84% are seen once. Around 7% of the sample is taken by the ten largest.

The sample belongs to a study of cytomegalovirus exposure and HLA in healthy donors (dated by TCRdb to 2015 to 2018). Context from the whole study: According to a later analysis, the 120 or so validation repertoires were produced on the same platform as the 666 repertoires of the first cohort. The study was designed to test whether signatures of past pathogen exposure could be identified by cataloging public T cell receptors. In addition to the first cohort of 500 to 850 subjects, a separate validation cohort of over 90 different subjects was used. High-throughput TCR immunosequencing, statistical association of individual TCRs with disease status, and machine learning were combined to predict cytomegalovirus infection status.

Looking up the germline V gene yields CDR1 SGDLS and CDR2 YYNGEE. V is pared back by 0 bases and J by 3 bases, with 6 bases lying between the germline termini. From the cysteine through the phenylalanine, the CDR3 covers 13 amino acids. Kept here is only the CDR3 DNA, which spans 39 bases and is read in frame from base 1. Donors formed part of the validation cohort, which comprised over a hundred subjects and was distinct from the first cohort of under 850 subjects. Results and caveats for the whole study, not just this receptor: Cytomegalovirus status was reported to be diagnosed by the classifier with high specificity and sensitivity in both the original and validation cohorts. The authors suggested that the approach could potentially be generalized to other disease states and immunological phenotypes. The validation cohort had no HLA typing available for a later analysis, so co-occurrence within that cohort was assessed over all 130 or so repertoires. Three of the identified cytomegalovirus-associated TCR beta chains were confirmed in vitro to be specific for cytomegalovirus antigens. While some public TCRs were present in many individuals, most TCR sequences turned up only very rarely across donors. In the study, about 150 TCR beta chains were listed as associated with cytomegalovirus. A later analysis found that TCRs clustered in the first cohort also tended to co-occur in the approximately 120 validation repertoires, with just under 95% of cluster scores above 0.

In this chain, TRBV9 is recombined with TRBJ1-2; the D gene cannot be named for sure. The clonotype originates from a man between 18 and 29 years old in good health and CMV-seropositive. Material for sequencing was PBMCs. This receptor carries the CDR3 CASSVDRDYGYTF. The DNA sequence is as follows: TGTGCCAGCAGCGTAGACAGAGACTATGGCTACACCTTC. With the portions outside the CDR3 filled from the reference TRBV9 and TRBJ1-2 genes, the complete variable region becomes DSGVTQTPKHLITATGQRVTLRCSPRSGDLSVYWYQQSLDQGLQFLIQYYNGEERAKGNILERFSAQQFPDLHSELNLSSLELGDSALYFCASSVDRDYGYTFGSGTRLTVV.